This entry lists 27 T cell receptor beta chains sequenced from one sample in a study of sequential checkpoint blockade in melanoma. Sequenced by immunoSEQ multiplex PCR; TCRdb stores in-frame clones only, minus some. The sample yields 15,000 to 20,000 clones, around 75% seen once. Treatment indicated: randomized to nivolumab then ipilimumab (arm A) or the reverse (arm B). The sample here was CD8+ T cells sorted from blood (inferred from file names), taken from a patient given nivolumab and ipilimumab in sequence. Source of these receptors: a human donor with melanoma.

This chain connects TRBV7-8 to TRBJ2-7, with 10 bases fitting TRBD1. The CDR3 loop spans 15 amino acids. With 0 bases clipped from V and 3 bases from J, the junction kept 2 bases outside the gene matches. Germline V gene sequence: CDR1 SGHVS, CDR2 FQNEAQ. The CDR3 loop reads CASSLATGGIYEQYF. CDR3 sequence (DNA): TGTGCCAGCAGCTTAGCGACAGGGGGCATCTACGAGCAGTACTTC.

This clone is labeled as large. The chain has TRBV28 and TRBJ2-7; 9 bases are a match to TRBD1. J lost 6 bases, V lost 6 bases, and 12 bases had no gene match. Germline-derived CDR1 and CDR2 are MDHEN and SYDVKM. This CDR3 region has 15 residues. Written as DNA, the CDR3 is TGTGCCAGCAGCGGTCCGGGACAGGGACTGAGCGAGCAGTACTTC. This sequence encodes CASSGPGQGLSEQYF.

The rearrangement joins TRBV19 to TRBJ2-7; a weak D match, TRBD1 (5 bases). Germline-derived CDR1 and CDR2 are LNHDA and SQIVND (reference sequence). CDR3 length: 13 residues. V lost 5 bases and J 3 bases, leaving 11 bases between the germline ends. This CDR3 reads CASSGDRGYEQYF. CDR3 in DNA: TGTGCCAGTAGTGGAGACAGAGGCTACGAGCAGTACTTC.

V gene TRBV19 combines with J gene TRBJ1-2; TRBD1 might be the D (6 bases). The CDR3 has 14 amino acids. V gave up 6 bases and J gave up 6 bases, with 17 bases separating them. The germline V gene encodes CDR1 LNHDA and CDR2 SQIVND (reference sequence). This CDR3 reads CASSLEWGPDGYTF. CDR3 coding DNA: TGTGCCAGTAGCCTCGAGTGGGGGCCGGATGGCTACACCTTC.

The chain carries TRBV29-1 and TRBJ1-1; TRBD1 is a possible D gene (6 bases). V shed 0 bases and J shed 1 base, with 18 bases lying between them. The germline V gene encodes CDR1 SQVTM and CDR2 ANQGSEA. This CDR3 has 17 residues. In nucleotides, the CDR3 is TGCAGCGTTGAAGATCGAAGATTTCAGGGGTCGAACACTGAAGCTTTCTTT. Protein: CSVEDRRFQGSNTEAFF.

The chain uses TRBV9 and TRBJ1-2; no definite D call. V was trimmed by 4 bases and J by 3 bases, leaving 13 bases between them. Germline CDR1 and CDR2: SGDLS and YYNGEE. This CDR3 spans 14 amino acids. This chain's CDR3 is CASSYTPEDYGYTF. CDR3 bases: TGTGCCAGCAGCTACACTCCGGAGGACTATGGCTACACCTTC.

The chain has TRBV4-1 and TRBJ2-7; the D gene is possibly TRBD2 (6 bases). V lost 0 bases, J lost 4 bases, and 19 bases lay in between. The CDR3 has 17 residues. Germline loops: CDR1 MGHRA, CDR2 YSYEKL. For the CDR3, the DNA is TGCGCCAGCAGCCAAGATCTTATTCGGGAGCTAGGTTACGAGCAGTACTTC. Translated: CASSQDLIRELGYEQYF.

V gene TRBV5-6 combines with J gene TRBJ1-2; the match to TRBD1 covers 7 bases. Germline values: CDR1 SGHDT, CDR2 YYEEEE. V shed 3 bases, J shed 4 bases, and the junction held 3 bases outside the gene matches. There are 13 residues in the CDR3. Here the CDR3 reads CASSSGQLYGYTF. Here the CDR3 DNA reads TGTGCCAGCAGCTCGGGACAGCTCTATGGCTACACCTTC.

This clone was seen more than once but under ten times. The rearrangement uses TRBV7-9 and TRBJ2-7; 8 bases line up with TRBD1. V was pared by 5 bases and J by 1 base, with 4 bases of the junction left unmatched. This CDR3 comprises 14 residues. In germline, CDR1 is SEHNR, CDR2 FQNEAQ (reference sequence). CDR3 amino acids: CASSPRDRSYEQYF. CDR3 nucleotide sequence: TGTGCCAGCAGCCCGCGGGACAGGTCCTACGAGCAGTACTTC.

The chain recombines TRBV5-4 with TRBJ2-7, with D tentatively TRBD2 (6 bases). Trimming took 9 bases from V and 2 from J, leaving 15 bases between them. The germline CDR1 and CDR2 sequences are SGHNT and YYREEE (reference sequence). The CDR3 runs to 13 residues. CDR3 amino acids: CATQLGGTYEQYF. The CDR3, as DNA: TGTGCCACCCAGCTTGGGGGGACCTACGAGCAGTACTTC.

This chain uses TRBV6-1 with TRBJ2-7; 8 nucleotides align to TRBD1. From germline, CDR1 is MNHNS and CDR2 SASEGT. This CDR3 has 18 amino acids. V was pared by 4 bases and J by 2 bases, with 16 bases of the junction left unmatched. The CDR3 loop is CASSASPTGQGFTYEQYF. In DNA, the CDR3 is TGTGCCAGCAGTGCTAGCCCAACCGGACAGGGTTTTACCTACGAGCAGTACTTC.

The chain has TRBV6-5 and TRBJ2-7, with 10 bases matching TRBD1. With 2 bases clipped from V and 4 bases from J, the junction kept 2 bases outside the gene matches. CDR3 size: 14 residues. The germline gives CDR1 MNHEY, CDR2 SVGAGI. The CDR3 bases are TGTGCCAGCAGTTACGGGACAGGGGCGTACGAGCAGTACTTC. Its protein product is CASSYGTGAYEQYF.

CDR3 in amino acids: CASSLAQGRAPEAFF. In DNA form, the CDR3 reads TGTGCCAGCAGCTTGGCGCAGGGGCGCGCCCCTGAAGCTTTCTTT. The V call is TRBV5-4, the J call TRBJ1-1; D is perhaps TRBD1 (6 bases). In germline, CDR1 is SGHNT, CDR2 YYREEE (reference sequence). Trimming took off 0 bases at V and 6 bases at J, with 15 bases between the two ends. CDR3 length: 15 residues.

This chain connects TRBV6-6 to TRBJ2-5; a possible D gene is TRBD2 (6 bases). CDR1 is MNHNY, CDR2 SVGAGI, per germline (reference sequence). This CDR3 region has 13 residues. V lost 7 bases to trimming and J lost 7 bases, with 16 bases between them. The CDR3 DNA reads TGTGCCAGCAACCTCCGGGGGTACGGGACCCAGTACTTC. It translates to CASNLRGYGTQYF.

This rearrangement joins TRBV15 to TRBJ1-1, with 8 positions matching TRBD1. The CDR3 consists of 15 residues. J gave up 1 base and V 5 bases, and 6 bases lay outside the gene matches. CDR1 and CDR2 from the germline V gene are LNHNV and YYDKDF (reference sequence). The CDR3 bases are TGTGCCACCAGCCCCCGGACAGGGACGAACACTGAAGCTTTCTTT. This gives the protein CATSPRTGTNTEAFF.

The V call is TRBV9, the J call TRBJ2-7; D may be TRBD1 (5 bases). Germline values: CDR1 SGDLS, CDR2 YYNGEE. CDR3 length: 15 residues. The V and J ends lost 4 bases and 0 bases respectively, with 14 bases between them. CDR3 protein: CASSPATVNSYEQYF. CDR3 sequence (DNA): TGTGCCAGCAGCCCAGCGACAGTGAACTCCTACGAGCAGTACTTC.

The CDR3 DNA reads TGTGCCAGCAGCGCTTCCGGGACAGGGGACACTGAAGCTTTCTTT. This gives the protein CASSASGTGDTEAFF. The chain carries TRBV7-6 and TRBJ1-1, with TRBD1 identical over 10 bases. The CDR3 contains 15 residues. V shed 5 bases and J 3 bases; nucleotides not matched to a gene: 6. Germline V gene lookup returns CDR1 SGHVS and CDR2 FNYEAQ.

Only one count was recorded for this clone. This same CDR3 is encoded by further DNA sequences in the sample. The chain recombines TRBV2 with TRBJ2-7; 9 bases line up with TRBD2. Trimming at V came to 3 bases and at J to 3 bases, leaving 6 bases not matched to a gene. Germline V gene data show CDR1 as SNHLY and CDR2 as FYNNEI. CDR3 length: 15 amino acids. In nucleotides, the CDR3 is TGTGCCAGCAGTGAGGGGCTAGCGGGGCTCTACGAGCAGTACTTC. Translation: CASSEGLAGLYEQYF.

The V and J genes are TRBV30 and TRBJ1-2; TRBD1 might be the D (6 bases). The length of the CDR3 is 16 residues. V was pared by 4 bases and J by 3 bases, with 21 bases between. From germline, CDR1 is GTSNPN and CDR2 SVGIG (reference sequence). CDR3 in DNA: TGTGCCTGGAAGAGTTGGGCAGGGGCGCAGGACTATGGCTACACCTTC. Its translation is CAWKSWAGAQDYGYTF.

This chain uses TRBV28 with TRBJ2-7; 9 bases agree with TRBD1. CDR1 and CDR2 from the germline V gene are MDHEN and SYDVKM. This CDR3 has 14 amino acids. V shed 6 bases and J 2 bases; nucleotides not matched to a gene: 5. The CDR3 sequence: CASSWTGETYEQYF. Here the CDR3 DNA reads TGTGCCAGCAGCTGGACAGGGGAGACCTACGAGCAGTACTTC.

The gene calls are TRBV7-6 and TRBJ1-1; tentative D call: TRBD1 (5 bases). V lost 1 base, J lost 4 bases, and 7 bases lay in between. Germline V gives CDR1 SGHVS, CDR2 FNYEAQ. This CDR3 spans 13 amino acids. CDR3: CASSLGGATEAFF. The CDR3 region has the DNA TGTGCCAGCAGCTTAGGGGGCGCCACTGAAGCTTTCTTT.

V gene TRBV28 combines with J gene TRBJ2-1; 9 nucleotides agree with TRBD2. CDR3 length equals 19 residues. V was pared by 5 bases and J by 3 bases, with 17 bases of the junction left unmatched. Germline V gene sequence: CDR1 MDHEN, CDR2 SYDVKM. In nucleotides, the CDR3 is TGTGCCAGCAGTGCCAGACAGGGAGCTAGCGGGATTTACTACAATGAGCAGTTCTTC. Its translation is CASSARQGASGIYYNEQFF.

The chain uses TRBV7-8 and TRBJ1-4, with TRBD1 identical over 7 bases. With 5 bases clipped from V and 8 bases from J, the junction kept 14 bases outside the gene matches. Germline loops: CDR1 SGHVS, CDR2 FQNEAQ. The CDR3 is made up of 16 amino acids. This CDR3 is CASSPRRGGAREKLFF. The CDR3 coding sequence is TGTGCCAGCAGCCCACGGAGAGGGGGCGCTAGGGAAAAACTGTTTTTT.

This sequence joins TRBV6-1 and TRBJ2-7; possibly TRBD1 for D (6 bases). The germline V gene has CDR1 MNHNS and CDR2 SASEGT. This CDR3 has 15 amino acids. Trimming removed 1 base at V and 3 bases at J, with 13 bases between. DNA of the CDR3: TGTGCCAGCAGTGAAGTAGGGACATCCTTCTACGAGCAGTACTTC. Protein: CASSEVGTSFYEQYF.

In DNA, the CDR3 is TGTGCCACTGAGGGCGGGATTACCTACGAGCAGTACTTC. Its translation is CATEGGITYEQYF. V gene TRBV5-4 combines with J gene TRBJ2-7; TRBD2 might be the D (6 bases). Germline V CDR1 and CDR2: SGHNT, YYREEE (reference sequence). CDR3 length: 13 residues. Trimming removed 9 bases at V and 2 bases at J, with 15 bases between. Drawing the rest from reference TRBV5-4 and TRBJ2-7, the complete variable domain is ETGVTQSPTHLIKTRGQQVTLRCSSQSGHNTVSWYQQALGQGPQFIFQYYREEENGRGNFPPRFSGLQFPNYSSELNVNALELDDSALYLCATEGGITYEQYFGPGTRLTVT.

This rearrangement joins TRBV19 to TRBJ1-1, with TRBD1 identical over 7 bases. This CDR3 is built from 16 residues. Unmatched junction bases numbered 13, after V lost 5 bases and J lost 4 bases. Germline loops: CDR1 LNHDA, CDR2 SQIVND (reference sequence). CDR3 in DNA: TGTGCCAGTAGTTCTCTTGAGGGGGCTCTAGGCACTGAAGCTTTCTTT. It yields the protein CASSSLEGALGTEAFF.

The chain combines TRBV7-2 with TRBJ2-7, with TRBD2 matching 9 bases. Trimming cost V 3 bases and J 0 bases; bases outside gene matches: 0. Per the germline V gene, CDR1 is SGHTA and CDR2 is FQGNSA. This CDR3 is built from 14 residues. CDR3 in amino acids: CASSFSGSSYEQYF. Written as DNA, the CDR3 is TGTGCCAGCAGCTTTAGCGGGAGCTCCTACGAGCAGTACTTC.